The source of this TCR beta chain is a study of chemoradiotherapy in HPV16-positive cancers. In the study overall: Candidate HPV-specific clones and shared TCR motifs came from a couple of HPV16-positive patients.

Study-level points and caveats: Candidate HPV-specific clones and E7-related TCR motifs grew in tumor during treatment. For HPV16-positive patients, expanding HPV-responsive T cells associated with longer recurrence-free survival.

Repertoires were sampled repeatedly during chemoradiotherapy. Trimming pared 8 bases from V and 7 bases from J, leaving 9 bases between. Germline assignment: CDR1 ENHRY and CDR2 SYGVKD. This CDR3 spans 11 amino acids. Note on this clone: Antigen unknown.

Repertoires were generated with immunoSEQ multiplex PCR, while TCRdb's copy carries only in-frame clones and drops some. The sample holds 7,700 or so clones, about 66% seen once. V usage is TRBV10-3 and J usage is TRBJ2-1; the D is unclear. The sequence derives from a human donor with HPV-associated anogenital cancer. The sample was taken from a patient who underwent chemoradiotherapy. The CDR3 is CAIGLVNEQFF. The CDR3 DNA reads TGTGCCATCGGGCTAGTGAATGAGCAGTTCTTC.